The present T cell receptor beta chain was sequenced within a study of T cells in Graves' hyperthyroidism and ophthalmopathy. The sample holds many counts of this clonotype. A much bigger clone sits one base away, suggesting this may be a read error. What was amplified from RNA transcripts were TCR beta CDR3 regions. Using the HTBI primer set, a first-round RT-PCR was run on the TCR CDR3. A single record per CDR3 protein comes from TCRdb applying MiXCR to the multiplex PCR reads. The data show under 350,000 distinct CDR3 sequences, around a fifth seen once. This CDR3 region has 12 residues. The V gene lost 1 base and the J gene lost 1 base, with 2 bases spanning the gap. Germline V gene sequence: CDR1 MDHEN, CDR2 SYDVKM.

The sequence came from a woman aged 45-60 years with Graves' hyperthyroidism. The V and J genes are TRBV28 and TRBJ2-7; D is ambiguous. Input material: blood. The CDR3 bases are TGTGCCAGCAGTTTATTTTCCTACGAGCAGTACTTC. Protein sequence: CASSLFSYEQYF.